A selection of T cell receptor beta chains follows, all from one sample in a study of T cells in Graves' hyperthyroidism and ophthalmopathy. TCRdb reprocessed the multiplex PCR reads with MiXCR, giving one entry per CDR3 protein. The data hold fewer than 400,000 distinct CDR3 sequences, with approximately 25% observed a single time. Sequencing was done on a sample of blood. Receptor source: a man aged 50 to 60 with Graves' hyperthyroidism. The CDR3 runs from the conserved cysteine through the conserved F or W. The D gene is left open where the match is weak. Not all rows give a size; the values are once, few, many and, for expanded clones, a class.

V gene	J gene	D gene	clone size	CDR3 protein	CDR3 DNA
TRBV5-6	TRBJ2-7	TRBD2	.	CASSQRLAGVDEQYF	TGTGCCAGCAGCCAACGACTAGCGGGAGTCGACGAGCAGTACTTC
TRBV5-1	TRBJ1-1	.	.	CASSYGTPRDTEAFF	TGCGCCAGCAGCTACGGGACTCCTAGAGACACTGAAGCTTTCTTT
TRBV28	TRBJ2-2	.	.	CASWRNTGELFF	TGTGCCAGCTGGAGAAACACCGGGGAGCTGTTTTTT
TRBV20-1	TRBJ2-7	TRBD2	.	CSARDPQNPGGEQYF	TGCAGTGCTAGAGATCCTCAAAACCCGGGGGGGGAGCAGTACTTC
TRBV29-1	TRBJ2-7	TRBD2	.	CSVEAPPSGSYEQYF	TGCAGCGTTGAAGCCCCCCCTAGCGGGAGCTACGAGCAGTACTTC
TRBV24-1	TRBJ2-3	.	.	CATSQAGNLYF	TGTGCCACCAGTCAGGCAGGGAATCTGTATTTT
TRBV15	TRBJ2-7	.	.	CATSRDSASDEQYF	TGTGCCACCAGCAGAGACAGCGCCTCGGACGAGCAGTACTTC
TRBV7-9	TRBJ2-1	.	few	CASLSGGRAPNNEQFF	TGTGCCAGCCTTTCTGGGGGCCGGGCACCGAACAATGAGCAGTTCTTC
TRBV6-1	TRBJ2-1	.	many	CASSNLQRNNEQFF	TGTGCCAGCAGCAATCTCCAGCGGAACAATGAGCAGTTCTTC
TRBV12-5	TRBJ2-5	TRBD2	many	CASGTGTSGMEETQYF	TGTGCTAGTGGTACCGGGACTAGCGGGATGGAGGAGACCCAGTACTTC
TRBV11-3	TRBJ2-1	TRBD2	.	CASSFGGLVGNEQFF	TGTGCCAGCAGCTTTGGGGGACTAGTGGGAAATGAGCAGTTCTTC
TRBV5-4	TRBJ1-3	.	.	CASSLLLTATSGNTIYF	TGTGCCAGCAGCTTGCTGCTAACGGCCACCTCTGGAAACACCATATATTTT
TRBV2	TRBJ2-1	.	few	CASRPTGNEQFF	TGTGCCAGCAGGCCGACAGGTAATGAGCAGTTCTTC
TRBV6-1	TRBJ1-5	.	.	CASSRTFTGDSNQPQHF	TGTGCCAGCAGCCGGACCTTTACCGGGGATAGCAATCAGCCCCAGCATTTT
TRBV20-1	TRBJ2-1	TRBD2	few	CSARASGRDYDEQFF	TGCAGTGCTAGGGCTAGCGGGAGGGACTATGATGAGCAGTTCTTC
TRBV7-3	TRBJ2-5	TRBD2	.	CASSLAGVERETQYF	TGTGCCAGCAGCTTGGCGGGAGTCGAGAGAGAGACCCAGTACTTC
TRBV20-1	TRBJ2-1	.	.	CSAIKFLHEQFF	TGCAGTGCCATCAAGTTCCTACATGAGCAGTTCTTC
TRBV6-5	TRBJ2-3	.	.	CASSYGGAGTDTQYF	TGTGCCAGCAGTTACGGGGGTGCGGGCACAGATACGCAGTATTTT
TRBV12-3/TRBV12-4	TRBJ2-1	.	few	CASTQGGEQFF	TGTGCCAGCACCCAGGGTGGTGAGCAGTTCTTC
TRBV12-3/TRBV12-4	TRBJ1-1	.	many	CASSSDGNLLNTEAFF	TGTGCCAGCAGCTCGGACGGGAATCTTTTGAACACTGAAGCTTTCTTT